This record concerns one TCR beta chain sequence. Its antigen is unknown. The record has no base qualities; no much larger clone is one base away. Counted from cysteine to phenylalanine, this CDR3 has 15 amino acids. The kept DNA is CDR3 alone, 45 bases in frame from the first base. At the junction V is shortened by 0 bases and J by 2 bases, with 8 bases in between. The germline V gene yields WSHSY for CDR1 and SAAADI for CDR2. CD8 naive samples were CD45RO-negative cells positively selected for CCR7, giving a CD45RA+CCR7+ population that excluded TemRA cells. The donors were healthy, HIV-negative adults with no recently reported acute infections or vaccinations. Every donor was a Caucasian adult living in Nashville, Tennessee, USA. Blood was collected by leukapheresis, and PBMCs were isolated by Ficoll-Histopaque density gradient centrifugation and then cryopreserved in liquid nitrogen vapor phase. Analytical flow cytometry was used to check the purity and quantity of every magnetically sorted T cell population. Genomic DNA was isolated from each sorted fraction and quantified by UV absorbance on a Nanodrop 2000c.

This specimen comes from a study of shared clonotypes between healthy human individuals (TCRdb year 2020). A note on the overall study: The cohort comprised two women and three men aged 18 to 49 years. For each donor, CD4 naive and CD4 memory were each run on three plates, CD8 naive on two plates, and CD8 memory on one plate. The study deeply sequenced blood TCR repertoires of about five healthy adults to estimate repertoire size and the extent of clonotype sharing between individuals. Libraries were prepared and TCR repertoires were sequenced by different laboratories using diverse techniques, in order to increase sequencing depth and limit assay-specific biases. Each donor's leukapheresis produced roughly between about 0.9 and 9.5 billion PBMCs. Findings and caveats that apply to the study as a whole: Based on pairwise subsampling, the degree of clonotype sharing among donors was expected to be affected by sequencing depth. Compared with non-shared clonotypes, the clonotypes found in all four sorted-subset donors had higher generation probabilities. Estimated clonotype richness was generally larger for naive than for memory subsets. Sampling was limited to blood, and TCR repertoires in tissue likely differ from TCR repertoires in blood. Even with the large sequencing depth, rarefaction of the sorted-subset datasets indicated that sequencing was incomplete. When several donors were compared, the shared fraction of clonotypes was around 4.6% for naive CD4, less than 4% for naive CD8, about 2.4% for memory CD4, and 0.35% to 0.4% for memory CD8. The genetic and exposure-history diversity represented was limited by the small number of donors.

Using the deep immunoSEQ assay, multiplex PCR amplified TCR CDR3 regions from genomic DNA. Extracted genomic DNA from each cell subset was spread evenly across all wells of several immunoSEQ 96-well plates, with each plate serving as a replicate. For sorted subsets, each replicate PCR was loaded with about 0.2 ug genomic DNA, equivalent to about 30,000 T cell genomes. Purified libraries were quantified with a Qubit 3.0 fluorometer, sized on a Bioanalyzer 2100, and re-quantified with the KAPA Library Quantification kit. Every immunoSEQ 96-well plate was sequenced on a separate single-read 150-cycle Illumina NextSeq 550 flow cell. Regarding the original processing steps: The immunoSEQ output contained only junctional sequences without quality scores, so filtering could not match that applied to full-length reads. To assign V/J genes and CDR3, sequences were annotated against IMGT germline references using PyIR, a Python wrapper for IgBLAST v1.9. Any read was removed if the V/J assignment was weak (E-value above 1e-6), the CDR3 was missing, or the read contained stop codons, out-of-frame junctions, or ambiguous translated residues. V3J clonotypes were defined by identical inferred V gene, J gene, and CDR3 amino acid sequence. To compute the percentage overlap between repertoires, the number of shared unique clonotypes was divided by the size of the smaller repertoire. Repertoire richness was assessed with RTK rarefaction, the Chao1 estimator, and Recon v2.1 estimates of unobserved clonotypes. OLGA was used to compute generation probabilities for all TCRbeta clonotypes that the gDNA method yielded from a handful of donors. TCRdb obtained this table from immuneACCESS and retained in-frame rearrangements with V and J assigned. These tables miss some clones; where compared with another copy, unresolved V genes account for less than half of the shortfall, and the remainder is unexplained. V and J calls and clone size come straight from that table; D and trimming were deduced from the DNA. The sample has some 2 million clones on record, around 96% of them singletons. 0.9% to 1.5% of the sample belongs to the ten largest clones.

The chain was built from TRBV10-2 and TRBJ1-5, with the D gene call left open. This TCR derives from a man aged 18 to 29 in good health. Sequencing was performed on naive CD8+ T cells sorted from blood. The sample's cell subset or site label is to be understood as: CD45RA+CCR7+. In nucleotides, the sequence is TGCGCCAGCAGTGAGTCTGGATCGGGCAATCAGCCCCAGCATTTT. The resulting protein is CASSESGSGNQPQHF.